What follows describes a single T cell receptor (beta chain). The table lists this clonotype with a few counts. The antigen this receptor binds is unknown. No quality values exist for individual bases; no much larger clone is one base distant. Sequenced on an Illumina HiSeq 1500. TCRdb reanalyzed the raw reads on its own, using fastp at Q25 for trimming and MiXCR for clone calling, and kept in-frame beta chains. Rows with one shared CDR3 protein collapse into an entry with the most common genes and DNA. This sample gives approximately 990,000 distinct CDR3 sequences in total; approximately 31% of them show up just once. The ten largest account for about an eighth of the sample. Reading the label with the study, this specimen's treatment or condition is: in vitro stimulation with specific CMV peptide epitopes to enrich CMV-specific T cells. The sample belongs to a study of T cell repertoires in cytomegalovirus infection (dated by TCRdb to between 2017 and 2020). Describing the broader study: Alongside well-studied HLA-B-restricted epitopes, the peptide stimulations were aimed at recently identified HLA-C-restricted CMV epitopes, whose presentation resists viral immunomodulation. Donor HLA type was relevant to the analysis, because carriage of CMV infection together with the matching HLA type was indicated by public TCR beta signatures. The full study reports these points: Carriers of CMV infection plus the relevant HLA type were discriminated by the cumulative frequency of public TCR beta family members in the study cohort and in an independent approximately 400-donor cohort. The ex vivo response was dominated by HLA-C-restricted CMV-specific TCR beta clonotypes, which also provided the single most frequent clonotype in two of eight donors.

The germline ends are 13 bases apart after V is trimmed by 1 base and J by 3 bases. From the cysteine up to the phenylalanine, the CDR3 has a length of 15 residues. Kept here is only the CDR3 DNA, which spans 45 bases and is read in frame from base 1. Based on the germline V gene (reference sequence), the CDR1 and CDR2 sequences are SGHKS and YYEKEE. The sample in question was cultured CD8+ T cells from PBMCs, obtained from culture after CMV antigen stimulation. This TCR derives from a human donor in good health (CMV status not recorded). Some clones in this sample may be carry-over from other donors' samples. The chain uses TRBV5-5 and TRBJ1-2; a tentative D call is TRBD1 (5 bases match). The DNA is TGTGCCAGCAGCTTGCGTAGCTTGGGGGACTATGGCTACACCTTC. This yields the protein CASSLRSLGDYGYTF.